This record concerns one T cell receptor (beta chain) sequence. This clonotype has more than one count but fewer than ten. Its antigen is not yet known. Within one base of it there is no much larger clone, and no base qualities were kept. CDR1 is given as SQVTM and CDR2 as ANQGSEA, both from the germline V gene. From the cysteine through the phenylalanine, the CDR3 covers 15 amino acids. Just CDR3 DNA is preserved here, 45 bases in frame from base 1. Unmatched junction bases come to 5, with V trimmed by 0 bases and J by 3 bases. Ophthalmopathy patients had moderately to severely active disease, with a Clinical Activity Score of 3 or more, a NOSPECS grade of 4 or more, and a disease duration of less than 3 months. Any patient with an uncontrolled infection, another autoimmune disease, pregnancy or lactation was excluded. Diagnoses were established on the basis of clinical symptoms, serum thyroxine and TRAb, thyroid ultrasound, and orbital computed tomography. PBMCs were separated from roughly 10 ml of fresh peripheral blood using Ficoll-Paque density gradient centrifugation. Total RNA was extracted with Trizol reagent, and quality was checked on an Agilent 2100 Bioanalyzer.

Amplification of TCR beta CDR3 regions was carried out from RNA transcripts. A first-round RT-PCR of the TCR CDR3 used the HTBI primer set with the Qiagen OneStep RT-PCR kit. The libraries were constructed in a second round of multiplex PCR and then size-selected and purified. The libraries were sequenced on an Illumina HiSeq2000 using paired-end 100 bp reads. Under the source paper's analysis protocol: Raw data were processed with SOAPnuke, discarding reads with adapters, uncalled bases, mean Phred below 15, or no exact constant-primer or identifier match. COPE v1.2.5 was used to merge the high-quality paired reads, and each unique nucleotide sequence was defined as a clonotype. MiTCR v1.1 was used to align the clonotypes against IMGT TRBV, TRBD and TRBJ reference segments. The analysis included only V-J combinations with a frequency above 0.0001, which together covered roughly 99% of the repertoires. The TCS score was defined as F50 (clonal expansion) divided by E x V (chaos), with BLOSUM62-based TCRdist calculated between CDR3 peptides within each V-J. Welch's t-statistics and random forest reduced fewer than 550 V-J features to roughly 13, which were used in a naive Bayes classifier (R e1071). TCRdb applied fastp at Q25 and MiXCR to the public reads, then kept only in-frame beta chains. Each entry is one CDR3 protein sequence, shown with its most common DNA and genes. Clone size and V and J calls follow TCRdb, not the original study. The sample records about 250,000 distinct CDR3 sequences, approximately 21% of which are singletons. The ten largest clones add up to 64% of the sample.

This specimen comes from a study of T cells in Graves' hyperthyroidism and ophthalmopathy (dated by TCRdb to about 2019). About the investigation overall: Peripheral blood samples were taken at the time of initial diagnosis, prior to any treatment. A discovery cohort of about 100 patients, about 44 with Graves' ophthalmopathy and about 60 with stable Graves' hyperthyroidism, was used to find distinguishing TCR V-J signatures. The 75 to 100 discovery patients were randomly split 7:3 into training and test sets. Prospective prediction of ophthalmopathy was tested in an independent validation cohort consisting of fewer than 20 hyperthyroidism patients and some 15 patients who later progressed to ophthalmopathy. Once sampling was done, hyperthyroidism patients were given methimazole at a starting dose of 30 mg daily, whereas ophthalmopathy patients were given high-dose intravenous methylprednisolone. According to the paper, TCR Vbeta CDR3 sequencing was carried out on about 140 peripheral blood samples, which came from around 43 ophthalmopathy, 70 to 80 hyperthyroidism and some 17 progressor patients. The study also compared thyroid tissue and blood T-cell repertoires from more than 5 Graves' hyperthyroidism patients. General findings and caveats noted by the study authors: In cross-validation, a model built on a 13 V-J signature told ophthalmopathy apart from stable hyperthyroidism with over 85% sensitivity and 81% to 82% specificity, and in testing the same model reached 80%/75%. Sample size was not statistically predetermined, and investigators were not blinded to group allocation. During validation, the model predicted progression to ophthalmopathy a median of about 5.9 months ahead of onset, with around 65% sensitivity and under 85% specificity. Blood samples also contained most of the expanded thyroid clonotypes (frequency above 0.001), which suggests that blood repertoires may reflect thyroid immune responses.

This TCR was sampled from a man aged 30 to 45 with Graves' ophthalmopathy. Sequencing input: blood. The chain links TRBV29-1 with TRBJ2-7, with 10 bases matching TRBD2. The sequenced DNA is TGCAGCGTTGAAGATCGTGCTAGCGGGGGCTACGAGCAGTACTTC. This sequence encodes CSVEDRASGGYEQYF.